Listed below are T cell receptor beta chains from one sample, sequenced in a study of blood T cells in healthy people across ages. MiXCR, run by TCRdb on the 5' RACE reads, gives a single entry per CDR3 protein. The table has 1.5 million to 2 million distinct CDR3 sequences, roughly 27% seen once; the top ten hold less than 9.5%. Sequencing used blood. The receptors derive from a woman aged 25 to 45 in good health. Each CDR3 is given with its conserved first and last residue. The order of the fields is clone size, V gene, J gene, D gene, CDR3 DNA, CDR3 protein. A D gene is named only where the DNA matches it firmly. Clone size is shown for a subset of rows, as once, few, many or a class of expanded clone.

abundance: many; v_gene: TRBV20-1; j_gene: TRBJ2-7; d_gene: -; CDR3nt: TGCAGGGACGGGCTCTACGAGCAGTACTTC; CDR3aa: CRDGLYEQYF
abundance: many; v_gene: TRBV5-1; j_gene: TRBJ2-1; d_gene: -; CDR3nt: TGCGCCAGCGGAGGACGCAACTTCCAGTTCTTC; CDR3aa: CASGGRNFQFF
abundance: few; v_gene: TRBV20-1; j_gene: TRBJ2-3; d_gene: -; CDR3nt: TGCAGTGCTAGAGATGGAACGGGGGGCACAGATACGCAGTATTTT; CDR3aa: CSARDGTGGTDTQYF
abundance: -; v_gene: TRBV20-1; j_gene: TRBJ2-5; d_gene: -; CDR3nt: TGCAGTGCTAGAGATGGGCAGGGAAGTAAGGAGACCCAGTACTTC; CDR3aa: CSARDGQGSKETQYF
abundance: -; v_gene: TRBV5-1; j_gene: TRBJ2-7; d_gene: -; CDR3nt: TGCGCCAGCAGCGAGCCTACTGGGGAGCAGTACTTC; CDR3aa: CASSEPTGEQYF
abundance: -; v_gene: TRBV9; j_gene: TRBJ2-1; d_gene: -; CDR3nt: TGTGCCAGCAGCGAAGGAGGGAGCTCGGAGCAGTTCTTC; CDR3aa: CASSEGGSSEQFF
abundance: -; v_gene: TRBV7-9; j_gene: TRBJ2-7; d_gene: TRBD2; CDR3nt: TGTGCCAGCAGCTTAGCTGGGGCTAGCGGGAGTCGAAATGAGCAGTACTTC; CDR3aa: CASSLAGASGSRNEQYF
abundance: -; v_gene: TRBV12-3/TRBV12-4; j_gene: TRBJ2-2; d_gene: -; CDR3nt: TGTGCCAGCAGTTTATTTCAGGGGCCCGGGGAGCTGTTTTTT; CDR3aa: CASSLFQGPGELFF
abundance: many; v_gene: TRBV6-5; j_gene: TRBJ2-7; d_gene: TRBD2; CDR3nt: TGTGCCAGCAAGGGGCTAGCGGTCAGCTCCTACGAGCAGTACTTC; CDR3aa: CASKGLAVSSYEQYF
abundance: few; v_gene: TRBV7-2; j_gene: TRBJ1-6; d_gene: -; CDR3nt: TGTGCCAGCAGAGCGACAGAGAGCTCACCCCTCCACTTT; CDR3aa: CASRATESSPLHF
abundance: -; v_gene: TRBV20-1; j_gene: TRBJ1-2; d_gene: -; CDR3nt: TGCAGTGCCCCGACAGTTACCTTTTATGGCTACACCTTC; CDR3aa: CSAPTVTFYGYTF
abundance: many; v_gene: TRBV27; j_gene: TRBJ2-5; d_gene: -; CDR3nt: TGTGCCAGCAGTCGCTTTGGGGTGAATAGGGAGACCCAGTACTTC; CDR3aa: CASSRFGVNRETQYF
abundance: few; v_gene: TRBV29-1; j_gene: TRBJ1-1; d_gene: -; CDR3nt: TGCAGCGTTGATATCGAATGGAACACTGAAGCTTTCTTT; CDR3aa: CSVDIEWNTEAFF
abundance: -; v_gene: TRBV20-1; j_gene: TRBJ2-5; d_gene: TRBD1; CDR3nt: TGCAGTGCTAGCCCCGGGACAGGCATGGGAGAGACCCAGTACTTC; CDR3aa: CSASPGTGMGETQYF
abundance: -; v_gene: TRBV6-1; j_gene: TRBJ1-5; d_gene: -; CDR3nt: TGTGCCAGCAGTGAAGGGGGTACCGATCAGCCCCAGCATTTT; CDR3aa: CASSEGGTDQPQHF
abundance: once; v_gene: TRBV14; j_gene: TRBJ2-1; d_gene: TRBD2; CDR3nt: TGTGCCTGCAGCCGGACTAGCGGTTTTAATGAGCAGTTCTTC; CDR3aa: CACSRTSGFNEQFF
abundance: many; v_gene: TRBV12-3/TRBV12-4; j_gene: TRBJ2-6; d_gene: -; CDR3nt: TGTGCCAGCAGGGACCAGGGGACTGGGGCCAACGTCCTGACTTTC; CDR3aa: CASRDQGTGANVLTF
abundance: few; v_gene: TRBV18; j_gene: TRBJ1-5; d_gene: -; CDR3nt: TGTGCCAGCTCACCCAACGAACAGCCCCAGCATTTT; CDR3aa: CASSPNEQPQHF
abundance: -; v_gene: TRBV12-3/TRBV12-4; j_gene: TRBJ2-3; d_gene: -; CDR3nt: TGTGCCAGCAGTTTTCACCGGGAACAGAGCACAGATACGCAGTATTTT; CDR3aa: CASSFHREQSTDTQYF
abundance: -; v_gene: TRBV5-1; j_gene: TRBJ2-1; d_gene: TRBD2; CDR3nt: TGCGCCAGCAGCCCAAGACTAGCGGGGGAGGGGGTGCAGTTCTTC; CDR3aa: CASSPRLAGEGVQFF
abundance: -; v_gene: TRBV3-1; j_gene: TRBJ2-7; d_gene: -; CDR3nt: TGTGCCAGCAGCCAACTAATCAATGAGCAGTACTTC; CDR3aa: CASSQLINEQYF
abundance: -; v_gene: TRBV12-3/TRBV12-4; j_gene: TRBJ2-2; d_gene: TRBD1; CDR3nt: TGTGCCAGCAGTCCATGGGACAGGGGGCGCGCCGGGGAGCTGTTTTTT; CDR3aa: CASSPWDRGRAGELFF